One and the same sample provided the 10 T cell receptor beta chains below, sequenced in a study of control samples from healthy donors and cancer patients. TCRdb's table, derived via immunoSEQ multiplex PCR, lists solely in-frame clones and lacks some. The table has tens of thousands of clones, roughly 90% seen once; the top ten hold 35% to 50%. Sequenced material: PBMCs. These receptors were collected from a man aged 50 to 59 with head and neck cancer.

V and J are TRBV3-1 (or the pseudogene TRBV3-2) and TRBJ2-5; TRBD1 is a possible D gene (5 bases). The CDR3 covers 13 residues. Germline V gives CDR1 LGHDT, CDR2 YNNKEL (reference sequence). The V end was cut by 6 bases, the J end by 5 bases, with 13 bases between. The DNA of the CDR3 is TGTGCCAGCAGGGACAAACTTCTTGAGACCCAGTACTTC. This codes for CASRDKLLETQYF.

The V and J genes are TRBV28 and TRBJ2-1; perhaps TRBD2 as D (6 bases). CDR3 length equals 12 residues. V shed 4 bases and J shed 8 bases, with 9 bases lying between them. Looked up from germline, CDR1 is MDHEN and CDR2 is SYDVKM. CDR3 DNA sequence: TGTGCCAGCAGTTCCGGGACTCATGAGCAGTTCTTC. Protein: CASSSGTHEQFF.

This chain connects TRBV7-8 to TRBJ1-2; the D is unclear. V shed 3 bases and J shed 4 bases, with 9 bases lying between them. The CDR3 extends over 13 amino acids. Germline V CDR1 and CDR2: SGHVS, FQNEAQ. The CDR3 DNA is TGTGCCAGCAGCTTTGAAGGGATCTATGGCTACACCTTC. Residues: CASSFEGIYGYTF. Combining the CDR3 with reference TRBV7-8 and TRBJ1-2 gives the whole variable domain GAGVSQSPRYKVAKRGQDVALRCDPISGHVSLFWYQQALGQGPEFLTYFQNEAQLDKSGLPSDRFFAERPEGSVSTLKIQRTQQEDSAVYLCASSFEGIYGYTFGSGTRLTVV.

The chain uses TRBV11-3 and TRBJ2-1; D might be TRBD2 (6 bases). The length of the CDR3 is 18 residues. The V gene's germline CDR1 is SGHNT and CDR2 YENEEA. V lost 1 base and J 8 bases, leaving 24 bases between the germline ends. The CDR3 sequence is CASSLGGDGSGVWYEQFF. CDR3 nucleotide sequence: TGTGCCAGCAGCTTAGGAGGCGACGGGAGTGGTGTTTGGTATGAGCAGTTCTTC.

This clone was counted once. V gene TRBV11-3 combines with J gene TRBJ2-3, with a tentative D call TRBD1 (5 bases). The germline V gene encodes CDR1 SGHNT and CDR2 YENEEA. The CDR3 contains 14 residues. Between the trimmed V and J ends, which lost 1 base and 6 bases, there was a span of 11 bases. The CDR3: CASSLGGRVDTQYF. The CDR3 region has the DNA TGTGCCAGCAGCTTAGGGGGCAGGGTCGATACGCAGTATTTT. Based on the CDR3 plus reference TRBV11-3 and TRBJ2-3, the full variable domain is EAGVVQSPRYKIIEKKQPVAFWCNPISGHNTLYWYLQNLGQGPELLIRYENEEAVDDSQLPKDRFSAERLKGVDSTLKIQPAELGDSAVYLCASSLGGRVDTQYFGPGTRLTVL.

The CDR3 DNA sequence: TGTGCCAGCAGCGCTACCGGGACTAACTACAATGAGCAGTTCTTC. Protein sequence: CASSATGTNYNEQFF. The chain employs TRBV9 and TRBJ2-1; 7 nucleotides align to TRBD2. J was trimmed by 3 bases and V by 3 bases; bases with no gene match: 6. Germline V CDR1 and CDR2: SGDLS, YYNGEE. There are 15 residues in the CDR3.

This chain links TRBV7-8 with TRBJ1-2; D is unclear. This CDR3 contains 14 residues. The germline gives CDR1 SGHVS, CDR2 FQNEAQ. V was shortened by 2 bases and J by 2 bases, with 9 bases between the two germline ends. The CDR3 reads CASSLSSWNYGYTF. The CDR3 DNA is TGTGCCAGCAGCTTATCGAGCTGGAACTATGGCTACACCTTC.

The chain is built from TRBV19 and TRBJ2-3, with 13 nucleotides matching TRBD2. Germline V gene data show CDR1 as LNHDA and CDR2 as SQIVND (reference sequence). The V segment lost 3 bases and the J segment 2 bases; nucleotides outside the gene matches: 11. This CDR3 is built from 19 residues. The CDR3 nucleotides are TGTGCCAGTAGTATCGGGGAAGGGACTAGCGGGGCTTACACAGATACGCAGTATTTT. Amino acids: CASSIGEGTSGAYTDTQYF.

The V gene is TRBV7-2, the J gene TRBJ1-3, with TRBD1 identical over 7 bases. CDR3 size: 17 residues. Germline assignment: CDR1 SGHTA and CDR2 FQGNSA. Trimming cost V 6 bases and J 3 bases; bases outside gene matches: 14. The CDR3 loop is CASRPGAGTAFGNTIYF. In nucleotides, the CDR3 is TGTGCCAGCAGACCAGGGGCGGGGACAGCTTTTGGAAACACCATATATTTT. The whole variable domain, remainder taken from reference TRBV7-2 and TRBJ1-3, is GAGVSQSPSNKVTEKGKDVELRCDPISGHTALYWYRQSLGQGLEFLIYFQGNSAPDKSGLPSDRFSAERTGGSVSTLTIQRTQQEDSAVYLCASRPGAGTAFGNTIYFGEGSWLTVV.

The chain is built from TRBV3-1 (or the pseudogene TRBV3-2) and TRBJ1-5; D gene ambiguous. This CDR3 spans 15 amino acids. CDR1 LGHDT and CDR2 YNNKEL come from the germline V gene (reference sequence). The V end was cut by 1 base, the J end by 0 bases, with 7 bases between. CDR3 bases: TGTGCCAGCAGCCAAGGTTCCTTTAGCAATCAGCCCCAGCATTTT. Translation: CASSQGSFSNQPQHF.